This T cell receptor (beta chain) was recorded in a study of immune evolution from preneoplasia to lung adenocarcinoma. The study, taken as a whole, reports: Compared with EGFR-mutant or double wild-type lesions, KRAS-mutant nodules were more clonal. Normal lung had the highest top T cell clone frequencies. Normal lung had highest clonality; later lesions appeared denser, more diverse.

Germline V lookup: CDR1 GTSNPN, CDR2 SVGIG (reference sequence). Trimming stripped 3 bases from V and 0 bases from J, with 16 bases between. The CDR3 length is 16 residues. Clones were sequenced by immunoSEQ multiplex PCR, and TCRdb holds only the in-frame ones, with some missing. Among around 11,000 clones, about four fifths were seen once, and the ten largest hold roughly 1.5%. Details on this clone: Its target is unknown.

Nucleic acids came from premalignant or tumor cells enriched by macro-dissection. The sample consisted of FFPE minimally invasive lung adenocarcinoma tissue. The V call is TRBV30, the J call TRBJ2-3; D is ambiguous. The origin of this receptor is a person between 65 and 79 years old with lung adenocarcinoma. The CDR3 is CAWSRTGATSTDTQYF. CDR3 nucleotide sequence: TGTGCCTGGAGCCGCACTGGTGCGACTAGCACAGATACGCAGTATTTT.